This T cell receptor beta chain came from a study of molecular identifiers for immune sequencing clone quantification. Libraries used about 20,000 to 1,100,000 sorted naive CD8 T cells and 10%, 30% or 50% RNA input. The sorting of naive CD8 T cells used the CD8+CD4-CCR7+CD45RA+ phenotype. This clonotype was seen ten or more times. Its specificity is unknown. Germline-derived CDR1 and CDR2 are SEHNR and FQNEAQ (reference sequence). The CDR3 contains 15 residues. V lost 3 bases to trimming and J lost 2 bases, with 14 bases between them. Study outcomes and limitations: Detecting spiked Jurkat TCR RNA from one cell among about 910,000 naive cells was reportedly possible. Effector cells kept over 98% of their molecules in clones above 20 RNA copies, while naive cells kept under 1% there.

In TCRdb, the PCR reads were re-called with MiXCR into one record per CDR3 protein. Among about 640,000 distinct CDR3 sequences listed, 20% were seen once. Sequenced: naive CD8+ T cells from blood, with Jurkat cell RNA spiked in. Described subset: FACS-sorted CD8+CD4-CCR7+CD45RA+ naive T cells. The sequence came from a human donor in good health. Some libraries in this study had Jurkat cell RNA spiked in. The chain joins TRBV7-9 to TRBJ2-7; D ambiguous. CDR3 nucleotides: TGTGCCAGCAGCTTCCCGGACGGTATCACCTACGAGCAGTACTTC. This sequence encodes CASSFPDGITYEQYF.